The present T cell receptor (beta chain) was sequenced within a study of T cells after yellow fever vaccination (dated by TCRdb to 2018 to 2020). Looking at the study overall: The SMART-Seq v4 Ultra Low Input RNA kit was used to prepare libraries from fractions with low cell numbers. To follow T-cell clones before and after both primary and booster YFV17D yellow fever vaccination, bulk TCR alpha and beta repertoires underwent longitudinal sequencing. Two healthy male donors, one aged 18 to 30 and one aged 30 to 40 years, were included in the cohort. Blood was drawn at multiple timepoints before and after primary and secondary immunization, with bulk PBMC replicates and cell subsets isolated. Overall study outcomes, separate from this receptor: After the booster, most of the clones that had expanded following primary vaccination were detected again (about 95% of CD4 and 85% to 90% of CD8), which suggests that memory was broadly maintained. Computational filtering was required because FACS-sorted repertoires could contain abundant contaminating clonotypes from the bulk population. The secondary T-cell response was found to be weaker but faster than the primary response, with a peak reached on day 5 rather than on day 15. A small share of clonotypes occurred in both CD4 and CD8 compartments, likely arising from convergent recombination. Only two donors were included in the study, so the extent to which the findings can be generalized is limited.

TCR cDNA was synthesized by 5'RACE template switching, which introduced a universal primer site and unique molecular identifiers. Priming for cDNA synthesis came from both the TCR alpha and TCR beta constant segments. Libraries were amplified in two PCR steps, with sample barcodes and sequencing adapters added in the second step. Sequencing of the libraries was done on either Illumina HiSeq 2500 (2x100 bp) or NovaSeq (2x150 bp). The study's own analysis went as follows. Demultiplexing of reads and collapsing into UMI consensus sequences were performed with MIGEC, and V(D)J alignment was carried out with MiXCR. Using edgeR on replicate PBMC samples, clonotypes were called vaccine-responding if FDR was below 0.01 and the log2 fold change was above 5 up to day 15. Each bulk clonotype was labeled CD4 or CD8 based on which sequenced repertoire, CD4 or CD8, contained the clonotype at higher abundance. Using fastp trimming at Q25 and MiXCR clonotype assembly, TCRdb reanalyzed the public sequencing data and kept in-frame beta chains. Rows with a matching CDR3 protein are joined into one entry that keeps the most common DNA and genes. The V and J calls, along with clone size, are taken from TCRdb and not from the paper's own processing. Recorded for this sample are just under 600,000 distinct CDR3 sequences; approximately 13% of them occurred a single time. The ten largest account for around 15% of the sample.

For CDR1 and CDR2, the germline V gene (reference sequence) lists MNHEY and SMNVEV. The junction shows trimming of 8 bases on V and 2 bases on J, plus 24 bases between the germline ends. CDR3 length: 17 amino acids, cysteine to phenylalanine. Only the CDR3 part of the read is kept: 51 bases, read in frame from the first base. Sample treatment or condition, as interpreted from the label and publication: live attenuated yellow fever vaccine strain. At every blood-draw timepoint, two biological replicates of bulk PBMCs were collected. PBMCs were isolated from peripheral blood using a standard Ficoll-Paque protocol. TriZol was used to extract RNA from bulk PBMCs, CD4 and CD8 fractions, and dextramer-positive and dextramer-negative fractions. Details on this clonotype: Its binding antigen is unknown. No much larger clone is present one base from it, and per-base qualities are unavailable.

The receptor's source is a man aged 25 to 40 who received the YFV17D yellow fever vaccine. This chain joins TRBV27 to TRBJ2-5; the D match is possibly TRBD1 or TRBD2, with 5 bases aligned in each. Sequences were derived from PBMCs, sampled on the day of the yellow fever booster vaccination. The CDR3 loop reads CASRALSLGRVQETQYF. The nucleotides are TGTGCCAGCCGCGCCCTTTCTTTGGGGCGGGTACAAGAGACCCAGTACTTC.